This T cell receptor beta chain derives from a study of CD8 T cells in Susac syndrome. Study findings and constraints: The relatively small number of individuals in the TCR sequencing and HLA analysis was acknowledged by the study.

V was clipped by 9 bases and J by 14 bases, with 11 bases between them. This CDR3 spans 10 amino acids. Germline lookup yields CDR1 LGHNT and CDR2 FRNRAP. cDNA came from roughly 0.47 to 1 ug RNA primed by random hexamers. Amplification of TCR beta CDR3 was carried out by immunoSEQ multiplex PCR, which covered 54 Vbeta and 13 Jbeta segments. TCRdb called the immunoSEQ multiplex PCR reads again in MiXCR, with one record for every CDR3 protein. The data show around 150,000 distinct CDR3 sequences, around 94% seen once. As for this clonotype: Its cognate antigen is unknown.

V gene TRBV12-5 combines with J gene TRBJ1-6; D call uncertain. The receptor comes from a human donor in good health. Sequences were obtained from CD4+ T cells from PBMCs. The CDR3 coding sequence is TGTGCTAGGGGAGCGCGCTCCCTCCACTTT. This translates into CARGARSLHF. Drawing the rest from reference TRBV12-5 and TRBJ1-6, the complete variable domain is DARVTQTPRHKVTEMGQEVTMRCQPILGHNTVFWYRQTMMQGLELLAYFRNRAPLDDSGMPKDRFSAEMPDATLATLKIQPSEPRDSAVYFCARGARSLHFGNGTRLTVT.